Included here is one T cell receptor (beta chain) sequence, with context. This sample was taken from a study of cytomegalovirus exposure and HLA in healthy donors. Study-level background: About 85 million unique TCRs from HLA-typed donors were held in an early release of data.

The study ran its PCR with 60 Vbeta and 13 Jbeta primers. Data came from immunoSEQ multiplex PCR; TCRdb stores just in-frame clones and leaves some out. Its listing shows about 46,000 clones. The CDR3 contains 13 residues. Germline values: CDR1 SGHAT, CDR2 FQNNGV. The chain joins TRBV11-2 to TRBJ2-5; perhaps TRBD1 as D (6 bases). The J call could be wrong; TRBJ2-7 is a better fit for the DNA end. The sequence was collected from a woman between 40 and 55 years old in good health and CMV-seronegative. Input material: PBMCs. Here the CDR3 reads CASSFTGSYEQYF. The CDR3 DNA reads TGTGCCAGCAGCTTCACAGGGAGCTACGAGCAGTACTTC.